This TCR beta chain was found in a study of T cell changes during pregnancy in multiple sclerosis. Profiled with immunoSEQ multiplex PCR; TCRdb holds only in-frame clones, not every one. In the table there are about 70,000 clones, around nine tenths of which are singletons. This CDR3 contains 17 residues. The source is a female donor with multiple sclerosis, enrolled in a pregnancy study. The chain employs TRBV21-1 and TRBJ2-1; the table's D call TRBD2 went unverified against the DNA. TRBV21-1 is flagged as a pseudogene. The sample was peripheral blood, taken in the third trimester of pregnancy. The CDR3 region is CASSKWGGLAWYNEQFF. CDR3 DNA: TGTGCCAGCAGCAAATGGGGGGGACTAGCGTGGTACAATGAGCAGTTCTTC.